The 18 T cell receptor beta chains presented below share a single source sample, sequenced in a study of identical twins. TCRdb reprocessed the 5' RACE reads with MiXCR, giving one entry per CDR3 protein. The sample lists more than 650,000 distinct CDR3 sequences, less than 7% occurring once. The specimen sequenced was naive T cells sorted from blood. The source is a man aged 18 to 30 in good health.

The V call is TRBV4-3, the J call TRBJ2-4; either TRBD1 or TRBD2 may supply D (5 bases each). The V and J ends lost 4 bases and 9 bases respectively, with 13 bases between them. Germline-derived CDR1 and CDR2 are LGHNA and YSLEER. The CDR3 has 13 amino acids. The CDR3 is CASSPQRGSIQYF. The CDR3 DNA is TGCGCCAGCAGCCCCCAGAGGGGAAGCATTCAGTACTTC.

This clonotype was seen many times. This chain uses TRBV27 with TRBJ1-2, with a possible D match to TRBD1 (6 bases). Trimming took off 6 bases at V and 8 bases at J, with 22 bases between the two ends. Germline CDR1 and CDR2: MNHEY and SMNVEV (reference sequence). The CDR3 sequence is 15 residues long. The CDR3: CASSSSPGALLGYTF. The CDR3 DNA follows: TGTGCCAGCAGCTCAAGTCCAGGGGCTCTGTTGGGCTACACCTTC.

V and J are TRBV4-1 and TRBJ2-3; 11 bases fit TRBD1. Germline V gene sequence: CDR1 MGHRA, CDR2 YSYEKL. The CDR3 covers 17 residues. The J segment lost 2 bases and the V segment lost 1 base, leaving 5 bases of the junction unmatched. As DNA, the CDR3 is TGCGCCAGCAGCCAAGGCGGGACAGGGGGTTTCACAGATACGCAGTATTTT. It codes for CASSQGGTGGFTDTQYF.

In its sample, this clonotype was seen many times. The gene calls are TRBV7-2 and TRBJ2-3, with D tentatively TRBD2 (6 bases). The CDR3 sequence is 14 residues long. The V gene's germline CDR1 is SGHTA and CDR2 FQGNSA. Trimming took 3 bases from V and 5 from J, leaving 12 bases between them. DNA of the CDR3: TGTGCCAGCAGCTTCCCGGGAGCTGTAGATACGCAGTATTTT. Protein sequence: CASSFPGAVDTQYF.

This chain uses TRBV27 with TRBJ2-1, with 12 bases aligning to TRBD2. CDR3 length: 17 amino acids. V gave up 5 bases and J gave up 1 base; unmatched junction bases: 6. Looked up from germline, CDR1 is MNHEY and CDR2 is SMNVEV (reference sequence). The CDR3 spells CASSTGLAGLSYNEQFF. The CDR3 DNA sequence: TGTGCCAGCAGTACCGGACTAGCGGGATTGTCCTACAATGAGCAGTTCTTC.

The chain is built from TRBV5-1 and TRBJ2-1; maybe TRBD2 (6 bases). The CDR3 loop spans 15 amino acids. In germline, CDR1 is SGHRS, CDR2 YFSETQ. The V end was cut by 6 bases, the J end by 4 bases, with 17 bases between. As DNA, the CDR3 is TGCGCCAGCACCGAGGAGGAGGCGGGGTACAATGAGCAGTTCTTC. Residues: CASTEEEAGYNEQFF.

This clonotype showed up just a few times. The chain recombines TRBV27 with TRBJ2-1; 7 positions match TRBD1. J gave up 10 bases and V 6 bases, and 9 bases lay outside the gene matches. This CDR3 contains 13 residues. CDR1 and CDR2 from the germline V gene are MNHEY and SMNVEV (reference sequence). CDR3 DNA: TGTGCCAGCAGCAGGGACAGTTTTCAGGAGCAGTTCTTC. Translated: CASSRDSFQEQFF.

The table lists this clonotype with many counts. The chain combines TRBV7-2 with TRBJ2-3; 8 nucleotides align to TRBD2. The CDR3 is made up of 13 amino acids. V lost 5 bases and J lost 6; bases outside the gene matches: 4. Germline values: CDR1 SGHTA, CDR2 FQGNSA. The CDR3 coding sequence is TGTGCCAGCAGCCCCCTAGCGGGCGATACGCAGTATTTT. It codes for CASSPLAGDTQYF.

This chain connects TRBV7-6 to TRBJ2-1, with TRBD1 matching 7 bases. CDR3 size: 15 residues. Trimming at V came to 3 bases and at J to 4 bases, leaving 6 bases not matched to a gene. The V gene's germline CDR1 is SGHVS and CDR2 FNYEAQ. Here the CDR3 reads CASSFPGTEYNEQFF. Written as DNA, the CDR3 is TGTGCCAGCAGCTTCCCCGGGACAGAATACAATGAGCAGTTCTTC.

This clonotype was seen at least ten times. The gene calls are TRBV29-1 and TRBJ2-2; unclear D gene. V lost 5 bases and J 4 bases, leaving 8 bases between the germline ends. Germline CDR1 and CDR2: SQVTM and ANQGSEA. The CDR3 totals 12 residues. The CDR3 sequence is CSVSGSTGELFF. The CDR3 region has the DNA TGCAGCGTTTCCGGCTCCACCGGGGAGCTGTTTTTT.

The V gene is TRBV7-6, the J gene TRBJ2-5; D call uncertain. The CDR3 spans 14 residues. The germline V and J ends were trimmed by 1 base and 5 bases, with 11 bases remaining between them. Per germline, CDR1 SGHVS and CDR2 FNYEAQ. CDR3 in DNA: TGTGCCAGCAGCTTAGGGCCGCCGCCGGAGACCCAGTACTTC. This sequence encodes CASSLGPPPETQYF.

This clonotype occurred many times. The V and J genes are TRBV28 and TRBJ2-3; the D is unclear. Trimming stripped 6 bases from V and 3 bases from J, with 10 bases between. Per germline, CDR1 MDHEN and CDR2 SYDVKM. This CDR3 is 13 amino acids long. CDR3 sequence: CASSSLVTDTQYF. The CDR3 bases are TGTGCCAGCAGCAGCCTAGTTACAGATACGCAGTATTTT.

The chain combines TRBV4-3 with TRBJ2-1, with 8 bases fitting TRBD2. V lost 9 bases and J lost 3; bases outside the gene matches: 19. Germline CDR1 and CDR2: LGHNA and YSLEER. This CDR3 spans 18 amino acids. This CDR3 is CASSRGLAGERLYNEQFF. In DNA form, the CDR3 reads TGCGCCAGTTCAAGGGGCCTAGCGGGTGAGAGACTCTACAATGAGCAGTTCTTC.

This rearrangement joins TRBV15 to TRBJ2-7; D is perhaps TRBD1 or TRBD2 (5 bases each). The CDR3 contains 14 residues. Germline CDR1 is LNHNV and CDR2 is YYDKDF (reference sequence). The ends were cut back, 1 base at V and 3 bases at J, with 10 bases in the middle. The CDR3 DNA is TGTGCCACCAGCAGAGGGGACCGGGGCTACGAGCAGTACTTC. Its protein product is CATSRGDRGYEQYF.

This clonotype was recorded a few times. The chain recombines TRBV3-1 with TRBJ1-3; TRBD1 is a possible D gene (6 bases). The V gene's germline CDR1 is LGHDT and CDR2 YNNKEL (reference sequence). The CDR3 is made up of 15 amino acids. The germline V and J ends were trimmed by 3 bases and 8 bases, with 17 bases remaining between them. The CDR3 coding sequence is TGTGCCAGCAGCCATTCCTTGACAGGACCAGACACCATATATTTT. Encoded protein: CASSHSLTGPDTIYF.

This clonotype showed up just a few times. In DNA, the CDR3 is TGTGCCAGCAGCTCCCGCGGACTAGCGGGAGACAATGAGCAGTTCTTC. Its protein product is CASSSRGLAGDNEQFF. V is TRBV7-9 and J is TRBJ2-1; 13 bases agree with TRBD2. The CDR3 loop spans 16 amino acids. J lost 5 bases, V lost 4 bases, and 5 bases had no gene match. Germline CDR1 SEHNR, CDR2 FQNEAQ (reference sequence).

The gene calls are TRBV9 and TRBJ1-2; D might be TRBD1 (5 bases). With 5 bases removed from V and 4 bases from J, the gap between germline ends came to 15 bases. This CDR3 region has 14 residues. Looked up from germline, CDR1 is SGDLS and CDR2 is YYNGEE. The CDR3 nucleotides are TGTGCCAGCAGTCCGCTGGGGGGTAGCTATGGCTACACCTTC. It encodes CASSPLGGSYGYTF.

This clonotype was recorded at least ten times. The gene calls are TRBV20-1 and TRBJ1-2; 9 bases fit TRBD1. The CDR3 loop spans 14 amino acids. The trim removed 7 bases at V and 8 bases at J, leaving 14 bases unmatched. The germline gives CDR1 DFQATT, CDR2 SNEGSKA (reference sequence). The CDR3 protein is CSVDNAGTGKGYTF. The CDR3 DNA follows: TGCAGTGTCGATAATGCCGGGACAGGGAAAGGCTACACCTTC.